Listed here are 21 T cell receptor beta chains from one sample, sequenced in a study of blood T cells in healthy people across ages. Next came a second PCR, run for about 7 to 11 cycles, which used a sample-barcoded 5' primer along with a J-beta primer mix. Each CDR3 protein gets one entry after TCRdb re-called the 5' RACE reads with MiXCR. The sample holds 650,000 to 1,000,000 distinct CDR3 sequences, around half seen once. The sample taken for sequencing was blood. The source is an older man in good health.

This clonotype was detected only a few times. The gene calls are TRBV7-9 and TRBJ2-1, with D unresolved. Trimming removed 2 bases at V and 5 bases at J, with 7 bases between. The CDR3 consists of 13 residues. Germline CDR1 is SEHNR and CDR2 is FQNEAQ (reference sequence). CDR3 region: CASSLMRNNEQFF. As DNA, the CDR3 is TGTGCCAGCAGCTTAATGAGGAACAATGAGCAGTTCTTC.

The chain couples TRBV6-6 to TRBJ1-5, with a tentative D call TRBD1 (5 bases). The germline CDR1 and CDR2 sequences are MNHNY and SVGAGI (reference sequence). Trimming took 6 bases from V and 6 from J, leaving 9 bases between them. The CDR3 totals 12 residues. In DNA, the CDR3 is TGTGCCAGCAGCCCCGACAGTCAGCCCCAGCATTTT. Protein: CASSPDSQPQHF.

The chain is built from TRBV7-9 and TRBJ2-3, with no clear D. The CDR3 runs 16 residues. With 5 bases removed from V and 4 bases from J, the gap between germline ends came to 19 bases. The germline gives CDR1 SEHNR, CDR2 FQNEAQ (reference sequence). In DNA form, the CDR3 reads TGTGCCAGCAGCCCACAAACCTTCCAGACCGCAGATACGCAGTATTTT. This encodes CASSPQTFQTADTQYF.

V usage is TRBV5-1 and J usage is TRBJ2-7, with TRBD1 identical over 8 bases. The CDR3 has 14 residues. Germline CDR1 SGHRS, CDR2 YFSETQ. After removal of 2 bases from V and 5 bases from J, the junction contained 6 bases not matched to a gene. DNA for the CDR3: TGCGCCAGCAGCTTTGCAGGGGGCAACGACGAGCAGTACTTC. It yields the protein CASSFAGGNDEQYF. The full variable domain, its missing parts supplied by reference TRBV5-1 and TRBJ2-7, is KAGVTQTPRYLIKTRGQQVTLSCSPISGHRSVSWYQQTPGQGLQFLFEYFSETQRNKGNFPGRFSGRQFSNSRSEMNVSTLELGDSALYLCASSFAGGNDEQYFGPGTRLTVT.

This clonotype has a single count. The chain couples TRBV6-6 to TRBJ2-3; a possible D gene is TRBD2 (5 bases). Trimming took 0 bases from V and 5 from J, leaving 18 bases between them. The CDR3 consists of 17 residues. Germline assignment: CDR1 MNHNY and CDR2 SVGAGI (reference sequence). This CDR3 reads CASSYSGSGRLEDTQYF. For the CDR3, the DNA is TGTGCCAGCAGTTACTCGGGCTCGGGGAGATTAGAAGATACGCAGTATTTT.

J is TRBJ1-1 and V is TRBV4-2; possibly TRBD1 for D (6 bases). CDR3 length: 16 residues. Trimming removed 1 base from V and 1 base from J, with 13 bases in between. Germline V gene sequence: CDR1 LGHNA, CDR2 YNFKEQ. DNA of the CDR3: TGTGCCAGCAGCCAAGGACCGAGGACAGAGAACACTGAAGCTTTCTTT. It codes for CASSQGPRTENTEAFF.

The chain recombines TRBV4-2 with TRBJ2-1; D gene uncertain. The V and J ends lost 1 base and 4 bases respectively, with 14 bases between them. CDR3 size: 16 residues. Per the germline V gene, CDR1 is LGHNA and CDR2 is YNFKEQ. CDR3: CASSQAGRLDYNEQFF. As DNA, the CDR3 is TGTGCCAGCAGCCAAGCGGGCCGATTGGATTACAATGAGCAGTTCTTC.

The chain is built from TRBV7-3 and TRBJ1-3; D remains unclear. The CDR3 is 13 residues long. Trimming left V 2 bases short and J 3 bases short, with 5 bases between. Germline loops: CDR1 SGHTA, CDR2 FQGTGA. CDR3 loop: CASSLSGGNTIYF. The DNA for the CDR3 is TGTGCCAGCAGCTTATCTGGTGGAAACACCATATATTTT.

This chain connects TRBV30 to TRBJ2-7; perhaps TRBD1 as D (5 bases). CDR1 GTSNPN and CDR2 SVGIG come from the germline V gene (reference sequence). V gave up 3 bases and J gave up 5 bases, with 5 bases separating them. The CDR3 is 10 residues long. For the CDR3, the DNA is TGTGCCTGGAGGGACAACGAGCAGTACTTC. Its protein product is CAWRDNEQYF.

This chain links TRBV29-1 with TRBJ2-7, with TRBD1 as a possible D gene (8 bases). The CDR3 sequence is 12 residues long. Trimming stripped 6 bases from V and 6 bases from J, with 15 bases between. Germline V gene sequence: CDR1 SQVTM, CDR2 ANQGSEA. This CDR3 reads CSVSNRGGEQYF. In DNA form, the CDR3 reads TGCAGCGTCTCCAACAGGGGGGGCGAGCAGTACTTC.

This clonotype was detected a few times. This chain links TRBV11-2 with TRBJ2-3; tentatively, D is TRBD1 (6 bases). Germline CDR1 is SGHAT and CDR2 is FQNNGV. This CDR3 is 16 amino acids long. V was trimmed by 5 bases and J by 2 bases, leaving 17 bases between them. For the CDR3, the DNA is TGTGCCAGCAGCGACGATACAGGGCACGTCACAGATACGCAGTATTTT. Amino acids: CASSDDTGHVTDTQYF.

The chain carries TRBV7-3 and TRBJ2-5; either TRBD1 or TRBD2 may fit D (5 bases each). In germline, CDR1 is SGHTA, CDR2 FQGTGA. The ends were cut back, 6 bases at V and 4 bases at J, with 24 bases in the middle. The CDR3 length is 17 residues. The CDR3 DNA is TGTGCCAGCAGACCGGAAGGGAGCGGACACCCTCGAGAGACCCAGTACTTC. It specifies CASRPEGSGHPRETQYF.

The chain uses TRBV4-3 and TRBJ2-4, with no clear D. CDR1 is LGHNA and CDR2 is YSLEER in the germline V gene. The CDR3 is 15 residues long. Trimming cost V 0 bases and J 7 bases, with 13 bases left between them. The DNA of the CDR3 is TGCGCCAGCAGCCAAGATCGGGCTTCGGGTAACATTCAGTACTTC. Its protein product is CASSQDRASGNIQYF.

This clonotype has more than one count but fewer than ten. The chain carries TRBV7-9 and TRBJ2-5; D unresolved. The germline V gene encodes CDR1 SEHNR and CDR2 FQNEAQ (reference sequence). The ends were cut back, 6 bases at V and 11 bases at J, with 19 bases in the middle. The CDR3 consists of 13 residues. This CDR3 is CASRQRNEPEQYF. DNA of the CDR3: TGTGCCAGCAGGCAACGAAATGAGCCTGAGCAGTACTTC.

J is TRBJ2-1 and V is TRBV7-3; D is unclear. CDR3 length equals 14 residues. Germline loops: CDR1 SGHTA, CDR2 FQGTGA. Deletions cut 4 bases from V and 3 bases from J, with 10 bases between. DNA of the CDR3: TGTGCCAGCAGCTCGACAAGAAACTACAATGAGCAGTTCTTC. It is translated as CASSSTRNYNEQFF.

This clonotype showed up just a few times. V is TRBV30 and J is TRBJ1-2; D is undetermined. This CDR3 is built from 13 residues. CDR1 is GTSNPN, CDR2 SVGIG, per germline (reference sequence). Trimming removed 1 base from V and 6 bases from J, with 12 bases in between. CDR3 sequence (DNA): TGTGCCTGGAGTGGGTTAGCAGAGGATGGCTACACCTTC. It codes for CAWSGLAEDGYTF. The variable domain in full, completed from reference TRBV30 and TRBJ1-2, reads SQTIHQWPATLVQPVGSPLSLECTVEGTSNPNLYWYRQAAGRGLQLLFYSVGIGQISSEVPQNLSASRPQDRQFILSSKKLLLSDSGFYLCAWSGLAEDGYTFGSGTRLTVV.

This clonotype was recorded at least ten times. V gene TRBV29-1 combines with J gene TRBJ2-5, with a tentative D call TRBD1 (6 bases). Trimming took 8 bases from V and 5 from J, leaving 12 bases between them. The CDR3 extends over 11 amino acids. Germline loops: CDR1 SQVTM, CDR2 ANQGSEA. The CDR3 DNA follows: TGCAGCTCCAGGGGCGGGGAGACCCAGTACTTC. It encodes CSSRGGETQYF.

The chain combines TRBV10-1 with TRBJ1-6, with 7 bases identical to TRBD1. The CDR3 covers 14 residues. Germline-derived CDR1 and CDR2 are WNHNN and SYGVQD (reference sequence). V lost 4 bases to trimming and J lost 8 bases; unmatched junction nucleotides: 5. Here the CDR3 DNA reads TGCGCCAGCAGTGCAGGGGGTGATTATTCACCCCTCCACTTT. Translating gives CASSAGGDYSPLHF.

The CDR3 loop is CSVYKGKWYF. The CDR3 DNA sequence: TGCAGCGTGTACAAGGGGAAATGGTACTTC. This chain links TRBV29-1 with TRBJ2-7, with D maybe TRBD1 (5 bases). The CDR3 is made up of 10 amino acids. Trimming took 6 bases from V and 12 from J, leaving 15 bases between them. Germline CDR1 and CDR2: SQVTM and ANQGSEA.

This clonotype was observed a few times. The chain combines TRBV10-3 with TRBJ2-7; 10 bases are shared with TRBD2. The trim removed 3 bases at V and 3 bases at J, leaving 14 bases unmatched. Germline-derived CDR1 and CDR2 are ENHRY and SYGVKD. The CDR3 runs 18 residues. The CDR3 sequence is CAISDTAGGKGRGYEQYF. CDR3 coding DNA: TGTGCCATCAGTGACACAGCGGGAGGGAAGGGACGGGGCTACGAGCAGTACTTC.

V and J are TRBV5-5 and TRBJ2-3; tentative D call: TRBD1 (6 bases). Germline V gives CDR1 SGHKS, CDR2 YYEKEE (reference sequence). This CDR3 is 15 amino acids long. With 3 bases removed from V and 5 bases from J, the gap between germline ends came to 16 bases. The CDR3 DNA reads TGTGCCAGCAGCTACCCCGGGCAGGGGATAGATACGCAGTATTTT. It encodes CASSYPGQGIDTQYF.